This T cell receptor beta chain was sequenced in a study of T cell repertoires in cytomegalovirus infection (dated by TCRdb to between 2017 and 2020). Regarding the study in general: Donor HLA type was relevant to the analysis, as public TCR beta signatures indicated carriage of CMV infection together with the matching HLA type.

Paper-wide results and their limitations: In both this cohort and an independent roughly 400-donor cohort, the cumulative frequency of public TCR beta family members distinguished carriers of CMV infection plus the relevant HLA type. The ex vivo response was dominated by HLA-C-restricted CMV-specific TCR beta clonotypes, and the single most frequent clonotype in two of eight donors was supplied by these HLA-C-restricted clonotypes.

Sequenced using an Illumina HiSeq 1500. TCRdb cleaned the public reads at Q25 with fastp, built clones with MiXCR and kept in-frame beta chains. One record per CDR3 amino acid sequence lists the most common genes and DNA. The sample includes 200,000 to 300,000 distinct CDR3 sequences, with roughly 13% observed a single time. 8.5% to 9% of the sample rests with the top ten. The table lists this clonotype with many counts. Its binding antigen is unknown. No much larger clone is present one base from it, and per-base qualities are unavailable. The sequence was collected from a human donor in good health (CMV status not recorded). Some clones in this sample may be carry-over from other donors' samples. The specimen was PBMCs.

The DNA sequence reads TGTGCCAGCAGCTCAGGTGGGGGAGCGGGGGGAGAGCAGTACTTC. The encoded protein is CASSSGGGAGGEQYF. This chain joins TRBV7-2 to TRBJ2-7; a stretch of 9 junction bases matches TRBD2. V is trimmed back by 4 bases and J by 7 bases, and the junction contains 11 bases that no gene match accounts for. From the germline V gene, CDR1 is SGHTA and CDR2 is FQGNSA. Inclusive of the bounding cysteine and phenylalanine, the CDR3 is 15 residues long. The entry retains the CDR3 DNA only, 45 bases that are in frame from base 1. Extended through the reference TRBV7-2 and TRBJ2-7 proteins, this CDR3 yields the full variable domain: GAGVSQSPSNKVTEKGKDVELRCDPISGHTALYWYRQSLGQGLEFLIYFQGNSAPDKSGLPSDRFSAERTGGSVSTLTIQRTQQEDSAVYLCASSSGGGAGGEQYFGPGTRLTVT.